Here is one T cell receptor (beta chain) with its context. Its antigen is not known. The source of the sample is a study of OX40 agonist ivuxolimab in advanced cancers. Turning to the study itself: Patients were treated with ivuxolimab, an agonistic anti-OX40 (CD134) antibody. Eligibility admitted prior anti-PD-1, anti-PD-L1 or anti-CTLA-4 therapy; 35% to 40% had some. General study points: Which antigen the expanded peripheral T cells recognized is unknown. CD4+ and CD8+ T cells in blood underwent clonal expansion by week 6 at 0.1 to 3.0 mg/kg.

The assay was immunoSEQ multiplex PCR, and TCRdb's table has in-frame clones only and misses some. The data hold roughly 38,000 clones, with approximately 87% observed a single time. CDR1 is MNHEY, CDR2 SVGAGI, per germline. V lost 6 bases and J 0 bases, leaving 8 bases between the germline ends. The CDR3 contains 13 residues. The material was CD4+ or CD8+ T cells sorted from blood, obtained in a trial of the OX40 agonist ivuxolimab. The sequence was obtained from an adult with an advanced solid tumor such as melanoma, head and neck, liver or kidney cancer. The genes are TRBV6-5 and TRBJ1-1, with D possibly matching TRBD1 (5 bases). The CDR3 nucleotides are TGTGCCAGCAGGGGGACGGTGAACACTGAAGCTTTCTTT. Translated, it gives CASRGTVNTEAFF.